The present entry profiles one T cell receptor beta chain with its context. This sample is drawn from a study of cytomegalovirus exposure and HLA in healthy donors. The CDR3 spans 17 residues. Germline V gene lookup returns CDR1 MNHEY and CDR2 SMNVEV (reference sequence). V lost 2 bases and J lost 4; bases outside the gene matches: 5. A multiplex PCR was run with 60 Vbeta primers and 13 Jbeta primers. The protocol was immunoSEQ multiplex PCR, while the TCRdb copy is restricted to in-frame clones and leaves out a portion. The data show about 170,000 clones, around 85% seen once. This clonotype originated in a boy between 2 and 10 years old in good health and CMV-seronegative. The chain uses TRBV27 and TRBJ2-1; 13 bases match TRBD2. The specimen sequenced was PBMCs. This CDR3 is CASSLRLAGGRYNEQFF. DNA for the CDR3: TGTGCCAGCAGTTTACGACTAGCGGGGGGCCGATACAATGAGCAGTTCTTC.